The following is a TCR beta chain sequence with its context. The data stem from a study of cytomegalovirus exposure and HLA in healthy donors. As for the study in general: An analysis done earlier identified about 120 million unique TCR beta sequences from approximately 200 million T cells. From donors who were HLA-typed, an early data release held 80 million to 85 million unique TCRs.

PCR employed 60 Vbeta and 13 Jbeta primers. Assay used: immunoSEQ multiplex PCR; TCRdb lists only in-frame clones, some missing. The data contain about 160,000 clones, 65% to 80% of them singletons. CDR3 length: 15 residues. V lost 0 bases and J 6 bases, leaving 15 bases between the germline ends. Germline V gives CDR1 LNHDA, CDR2 SQIVND (reference sequence). The study sampled nominally healthy donors, though unrecorded immune exposures were likely. The sequence was obtained from a woman in her 30s in good health and CMV-seronegative. This chain joins TRBV19 and TRBJ2-7; D is possibly TRBD1 (5 bases). What was sequenced was PBMCs. CDR3 region: CASSIDAGMASEQYF. The CDR3 DNA reads as TGTGCCAGTAGTATAGATGCAGGGATGGCCTCCGAGCAGTACTTC.